The 10 T cell receptor beta chains below were found in one sample sequenced in a study of control samples from healthy donors and cancer patients. Produced via immunoSEQ multiplex PCR; TCRdb's table is partial and in-frame only. Among 120,000 or so clones listed, 70% to 90% were seen once. The sample taken for sequencing was blood. The receptors were gathered from a man in his 60s in good health.

This sequence joins TRBV11-3 and TRBJ2-6; unclear D gene. Germline-derived CDR1 and CDR2 are SGHNT and YENEEA. The CDR3 is made up of 18 amino acids. V was clipped by 4 bases and J by 0 bases, with 16 bases between them. CDR3 in DNA: TGTGCCAGCAGCTCTAATCGGACCTCCTACTCTGGGGCCAACGTCCTGACTTTC. It specifies CASSSNRTSYSGANVLTF.

V is TRBV18 and J is TRBJ2-7; the match to TRBD1 covers 7 bases. This CDR3 is built from 16 residues. CDR1 and CDR2 from the germline V gene are KGHSH and LQKENI. The J segment lost 6 bases and the V segment lost 2 bases, leaving 13 bases of the junction unmatched. CDR3 nucleotide sequence: TGTGCCAGCTCACCATTAGGAGGTACAGGGGTTGGCGAGCAGTACTTC. Translating gives CASSPLGGTGVGEQYF.

The chain uses TRBV6-2 or TRBV6-3 and TRBJ2-1; 12 positions agree with TRBD2. The germline V gene encodes CDR1 MNHEY and CDR2 SVGEGT. The CDR3 is 18 amino acids. V dropped 0 bases and J dropped 8; count of bases not matched to a gene: 11. The CDR3 coding sequence is TGTGCCAGCAGTTACTCGGAACTAGCGGGGGGTTTTAGTGATGAGCAGTTCTTC. Translated: CASSYSELAGGFSDEQFF.

The rearrangement links TRBV27 to TRBJ2-6; D gene unclear. The V gene lost 3 bases and the J gene lost 0 bases, with 6 bases spanning the gap. The CDR3 covers 15 residues. Germline loops: CDR1 MNHEY, CDR2 SMNVEV (reference sequence). The CDR3, as DNA: TGTGCCAGCAGTTTGTTCAACTCTGGGGCCAACGTCCTGACTTTC. Its protein product is CASSLFNSGANVLTF.

The chain employs TRBV9 and TRBJ2-1; perhaps TRBD1 as D (6 bases). V lost 5 bases to trimming and J lost 1 base, with 10 bases between them. CDR3 length equals 14 residues. Germline lookup yields CDR1 SGDLS and CDR2 YYNGEE. The CDR3 DNA reads as TGTGCCAGCAGTCCGGGACAATCCTACAATGAGCAGTTCTTC. Protein: CASSPGQSYNEQFF. Complete variable domain (other parts from reference TRBV9 and TRBJ2-1): DSGVTQTPKHLITATGQRVTLRCSPRSGDLSVYWYQQSLDQGLQFLIQYYNGEERAKGNILERFSAQQFPDLHSELNLSSLELGDSALYFCASSPGQSYNEQFFGPGTRLTVL.

The gene calls are TRBV18 and TRBJ2-3, with 13 bases lining up with TRBD2. The CDR3 is 15 residues long. Trimming took 5 bases from V and 3 from J; bases not matched to a gene: 2. Germline V gene sequence: CDR1 KGHSH, CDR2 LQKENI. The chain's CDR3 is CASSGTSGATDTQYF. For the CDR3, the DNA is TGTGCCAGCTCAGGGACTAGCGGGGCTACAGATACGCAGTATTTT. The full variable domain, its missing parts supplied by reference TRBV18 and TRBJ2-3, is NAGVMQNPRHLVRRRGQEARLRCSPMKGHSHVYWYRQLPEEGLKFMVYLQKENIIDESGMPKERFSAEFPKEGPSILRIQQVVRGDSAAYFCASSGTSGATDTQYFGPGTRLTVL.

The sample holds one count of this clone. The V and J genes are TRBV12-3 or TRBV12-4 and TRBJ1-2; 7 bases map to TRBD1. This CDR3 has 12 residues. V trimming: 8 bases; J trimming: 4 bases; junction bases outside the gene matches: 4. The CDR3 region has the DNA TGTGCCAGCTTTGCAGGGGGCTATGGCTACACCTTC. Translated, it gives CASFAGGYGYTF.

This clone was seen once. J is TRBJ2-5 and V is TRBV6-1; possible D gene TRBD1, 5 bases. This CDR3 has 15 amino acids. Trimming took 2 bases from V and 5 from J, leaving 15 bases between them. The germline CDR1 and CDR2 sequences are MNHNS and SASEGT. The CDR3 region is CASSELGNSGETQYF. Written as DNA, the CDR3 is TGTGCCAGCAGTGAACTGGGCAATTCAGGGGAGACCCAGTACTTC.

This chain links TRBV5-5 with TRBJ2-1; TRBD1 matches at 7 bases. With V trimmed by 4 bases and J by 0 bases, 4 bases remained unmatched. The CDR3 totals 15 residues. Germline loops: CDR1 SGHKS, CDR2 YYEKEE (reference sequence). The CDR3 loop reads CASSPQGDSYNEQFF. The CDR3 DNA is TGTGCCAGCAGCCCCCAGGGGGACTCCTACAATGAGCAGTTCTTC.

This chain uses TRBV29-1 with TRBJ2-2, with 10 bases fitting TRBD1. This CDR3 region has 17 residues. J lost 7 bases, V lost 5 bases, and 16 bases had no gene match. Germline CDR1 is SQVTM and CDR2 is ANQGSEA. The CDR3 region has the DNA TGCAGCGTTTCGAGACAGGGGGCGAATTGGGATGGCGGGGAGCTGTTTTTT. It is translated as CSVSRQGANWDGGELFF.